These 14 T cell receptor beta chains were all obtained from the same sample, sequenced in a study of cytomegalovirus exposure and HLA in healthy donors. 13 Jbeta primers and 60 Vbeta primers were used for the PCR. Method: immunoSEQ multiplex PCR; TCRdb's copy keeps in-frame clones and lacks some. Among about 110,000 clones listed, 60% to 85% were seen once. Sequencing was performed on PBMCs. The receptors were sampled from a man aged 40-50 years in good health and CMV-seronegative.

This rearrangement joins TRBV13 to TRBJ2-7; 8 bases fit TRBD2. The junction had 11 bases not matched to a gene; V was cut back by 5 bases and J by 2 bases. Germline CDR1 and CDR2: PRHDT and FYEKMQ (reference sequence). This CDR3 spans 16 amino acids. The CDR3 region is CASSTGLGEGPYEQYF. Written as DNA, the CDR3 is TGTGCCAGCAGCACGGGACTAGGGGAGGGCCCCTACGAGCAGTACTTC.

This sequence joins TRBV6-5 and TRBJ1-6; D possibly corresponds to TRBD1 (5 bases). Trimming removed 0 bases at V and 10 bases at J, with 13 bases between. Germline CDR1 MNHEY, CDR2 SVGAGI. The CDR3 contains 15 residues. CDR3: CASSYSQGGGSPLHF. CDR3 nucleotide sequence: TGTGCCAGCAGTTACTCGCAGGGAGGAGGGTCACCCCTCCACTTT.

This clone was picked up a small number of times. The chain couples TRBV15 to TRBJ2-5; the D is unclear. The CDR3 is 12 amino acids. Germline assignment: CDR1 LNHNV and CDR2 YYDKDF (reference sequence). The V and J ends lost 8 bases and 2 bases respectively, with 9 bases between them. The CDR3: CATLTAQETQYF. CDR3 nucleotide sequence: TGTGCCACCTTGACTGCACAAGAGACCCAGTACTTC.

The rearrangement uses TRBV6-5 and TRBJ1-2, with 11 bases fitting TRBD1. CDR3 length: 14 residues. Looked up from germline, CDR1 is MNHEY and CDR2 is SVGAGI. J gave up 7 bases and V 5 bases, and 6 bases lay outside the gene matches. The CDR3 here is CASSQDRGPGGYTF. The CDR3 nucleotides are TGTGCCAGCAGTCAGGACAGGGGGCCGGGTGGCTACACCTTC.

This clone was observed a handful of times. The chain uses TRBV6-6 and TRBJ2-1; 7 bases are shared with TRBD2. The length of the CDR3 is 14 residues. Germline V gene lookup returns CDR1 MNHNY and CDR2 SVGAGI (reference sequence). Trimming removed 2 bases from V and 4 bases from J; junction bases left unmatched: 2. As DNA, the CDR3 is TGTGCCAGCAGTTACGGGAGGGCATACAATGAGCAGTTCTTC. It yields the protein CASSYGRAYNEQFF.

The CDR3 is CASSPGGTGVETQYF. The CDR3, as DNA: TGTGCCAGCAGCCCTGGCGGGACAGGGGTAGAGACCCAGTACTTC. V usage is TRBV28 and J usage is TRBJ2-5; 10 nucleotides match TRBD1. In germline, CDR1 is MDHEN, CDR2 SYDVKM. Trimming took 6 bases from V and 4 from J; bases not matched to a gene: 8. There are 15 residues in the CDR3.

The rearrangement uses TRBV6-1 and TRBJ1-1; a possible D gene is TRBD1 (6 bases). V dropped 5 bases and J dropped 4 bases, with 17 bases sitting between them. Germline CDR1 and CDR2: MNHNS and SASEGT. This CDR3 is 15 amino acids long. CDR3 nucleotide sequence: TGTGCCAGCAGTTCCGGGACATACTCTGGCACTGAAGCTTTCTTT. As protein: CASSSGTYSGTEAFF.

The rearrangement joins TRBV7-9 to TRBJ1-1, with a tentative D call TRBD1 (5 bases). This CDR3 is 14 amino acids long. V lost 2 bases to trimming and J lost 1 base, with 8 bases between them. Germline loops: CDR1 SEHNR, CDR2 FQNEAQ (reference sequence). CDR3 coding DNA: TGTGCCAGCAGCTTAACAGGCGAGAACACTGAAGCTTTCTTT. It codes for CASSLTGENTEAFF.

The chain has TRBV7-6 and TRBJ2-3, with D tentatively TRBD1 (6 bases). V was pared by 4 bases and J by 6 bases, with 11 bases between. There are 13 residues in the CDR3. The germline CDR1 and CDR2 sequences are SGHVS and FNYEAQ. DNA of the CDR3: TGTGCCAGCAGCTCACAGGGACGTGATACGCAGTATTTT. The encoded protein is CASSSQGRDTQYF.

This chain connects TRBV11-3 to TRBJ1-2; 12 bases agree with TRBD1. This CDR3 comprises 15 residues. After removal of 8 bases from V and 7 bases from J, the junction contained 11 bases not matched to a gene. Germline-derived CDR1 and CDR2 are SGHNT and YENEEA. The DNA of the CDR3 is TGTGCCAGCGAAAAAGGGGGACAGGGGGCTGGTGGCTACACCTTC. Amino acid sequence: CASEKGGQGAGGYTF.

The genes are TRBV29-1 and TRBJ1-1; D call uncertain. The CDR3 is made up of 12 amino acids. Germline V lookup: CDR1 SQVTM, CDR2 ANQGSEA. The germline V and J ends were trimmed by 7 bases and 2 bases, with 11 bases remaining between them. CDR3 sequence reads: CSGKTGNTEAFF. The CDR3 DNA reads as TGCAGCGGAAAGACGGGAAACACTGAAGCTTTCTTT. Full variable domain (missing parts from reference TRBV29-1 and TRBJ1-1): SAVISQKPSRDICQRGTSLTIQCQVDSQVTMMFWYRQQPGQSLTLIATANQGSEATYESGFVIDKFPISRPNLTFSTLTVSNMSPEDSSIYLCSGKTGNTEAFFGQGTRLTVV.

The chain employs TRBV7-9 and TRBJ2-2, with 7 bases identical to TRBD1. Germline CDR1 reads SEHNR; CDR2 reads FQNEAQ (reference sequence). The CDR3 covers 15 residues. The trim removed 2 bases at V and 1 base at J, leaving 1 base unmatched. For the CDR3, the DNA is TGTGCCAGCAGCTTACAGGGGGTGAACACCGGGGAGCTGTTTTTT. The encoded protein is CASSLQGVNTGELFF. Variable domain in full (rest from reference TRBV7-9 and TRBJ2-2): DTGVSQNPRHKITKRGQNVTFRCDPISEHNRLYWYRQTLGQGPEFLTYFQNEAQLEKSRLLSDRFSAERPKGSFSTLEIQRTEQGDSAMYLCASSLQGVNTGELFFGEGSRLTVL.

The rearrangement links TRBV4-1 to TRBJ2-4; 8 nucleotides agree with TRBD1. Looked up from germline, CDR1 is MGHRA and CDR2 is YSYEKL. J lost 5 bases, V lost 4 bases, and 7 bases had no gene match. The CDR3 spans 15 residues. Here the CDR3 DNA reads TGCGCCAGCAGCCTCCTGACAGGGGCAGAAAACATTCAGTACTTC. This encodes CASSLLTGAENIQYF.

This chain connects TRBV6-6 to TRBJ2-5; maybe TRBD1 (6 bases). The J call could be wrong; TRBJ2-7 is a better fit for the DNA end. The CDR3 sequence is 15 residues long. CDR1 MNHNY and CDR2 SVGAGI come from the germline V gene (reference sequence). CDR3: CASSTIQGVNDEQYF. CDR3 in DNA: TGTGCCAGCAGTACCATACAGGGTGTCAACGACGAGCAGTACTTC.